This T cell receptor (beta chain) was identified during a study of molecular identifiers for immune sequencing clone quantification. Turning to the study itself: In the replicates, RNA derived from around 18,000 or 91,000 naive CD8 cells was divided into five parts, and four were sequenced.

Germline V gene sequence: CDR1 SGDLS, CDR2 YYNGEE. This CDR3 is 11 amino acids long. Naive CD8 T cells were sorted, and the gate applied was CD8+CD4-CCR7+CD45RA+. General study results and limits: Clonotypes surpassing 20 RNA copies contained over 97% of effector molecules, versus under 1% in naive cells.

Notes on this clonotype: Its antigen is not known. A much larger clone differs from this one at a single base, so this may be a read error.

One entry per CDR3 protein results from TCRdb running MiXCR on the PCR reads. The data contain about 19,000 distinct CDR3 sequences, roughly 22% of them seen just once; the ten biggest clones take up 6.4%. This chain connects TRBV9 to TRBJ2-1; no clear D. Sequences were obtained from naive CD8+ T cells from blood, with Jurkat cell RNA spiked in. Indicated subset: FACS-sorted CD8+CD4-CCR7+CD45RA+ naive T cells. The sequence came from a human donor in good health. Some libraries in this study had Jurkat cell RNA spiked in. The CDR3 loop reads CTSSPGLEQFF. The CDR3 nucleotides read TGTACCAGCAGCCCCGGTCTTGAGCAGTTCTTC.